This T cell receptor (beta chain) was documented in a study of radiotherapy plus CTLA-4 blockade in lung cancer. The repertoire was sequenced with immunoSEQ multiplex PCR; TCRdb's copy has only in-frame clones and lacks some. This sample has 60,000 or so clones, with 77% found just once. The germline V and J ends were trimmed by 1 base and 5 bases, with 10 bases remaining between them. This CDR3 has 15 amino acids. In germline, CDR1 is SGHRS, CDR2 YFSETQ. The study's findings and limits: It was early blood T cell clone dynamics, with interferon-beta, that reportedly best predicted response.

As to this clone: The antigen is undetermined. This likely came from a read error, as a far larger clone is one base away. Other DNA sequences from this sample encode an identical CDR3 as well.

The chain has TRBV5-1 and TRBJ1-6; D unresolved. The sample in question was peripheral blood, obtained from a patient treated with radiotherapy plus ipilimumab. The receptor's source is a human donor with non-small cell lung cancer who had a partial response to radiotherapy plus ipilimumab. CDR3 coding DNA: TGCGCCAGCAGCTTGAGCGAAGCAGATAATTCACCCCTCCACTTT. This translates into CASSLSEADNSPLHF.